These 27 T cell receptor beta chains originate from one sample sequenced in a study of blood T cell repertoires in COVID-19. Profiling relied on immunoSEQ multiplex PCR, and the TCRdb table lists in-frame clones only, not all of them. The data contain about 54,000 clones, 75% to 90% of them singletons. Sequences were obtained from peripheral blood. The receptors were sampled from a woman in her sixties or seventies with acute or convalescent COVID-19.

Details on this clone: A junction boundary mismatches the germline segment, possibly from a read error. The chain has TRBV12-3 or TRBV12-4 and TRBJ1-6; tentatively, D is TRBD1 (5 bases). CDR3 size: 12 residues. In nucleotides, the CDR3 is TGTGCCAGCAGTTTAGGCCAGGGCCCCGGACATTTT. This gives the protein CASSLGQGPGHF.

The chain is built from TRBV2 and TRBJ1-2, with D tentatively TRBD1 (5 bases). The germline V and J ends were trimmed by 6 bases and 2 bases, with 19 bases remaining between them. The CDR3 totals 16 residues. Germline loops: CDR1 SNHLY, CDR2 FYNNEI. CDR3 DNA sequence: TGTGCCAGCAGGGTTCAGGGATTAGGTGGGAACTATGGCTACACCTTC. It encodes CASRVQGLGGNYGYTF.

This chain uses TRBV28 with TRBJ1-1; D is unclear. Germline values: CDR1 MDHEN, CDR2 SYDVKM. The CDR3 totals 12 residues. Trimming pared 8 bases from V and 0 bases from J, leaving 7 bases between. In DNA form, the CDR3 reads TGTGCCAGCTGGAGCTTGAACACTGAAGCTTTCTTT. Encoded protein: CASWSLNTEAFF.

The V gene is TRBV5-1, the J gene TRBJ1-1; D unclear. Germline V CDR1 and CDR2: SGHRS, YFSETQ. V was shortened by 0 bases and J by 3 bases, with 12 bases between the two germline ends. This CDR3 spans 15 amino acids. CDR3 loop: CASSLGEGWDTEAFF. CDR3 coding DNA: TGCGCCAGCAGCTTGGGGGAGGGTTGGGACACTGAAGCTTTCTTT.

The V gene is TRBV11-1, the J gene TRBJ2-7; 7 nucleotides line up with TRBD1. The CDR3 extends over 15 amino acids. The V gene end was trimmed by 9 bases and the J gene end by 0 bases; junction bases not matched to a gene: 11. Looked up from germline, CDR1 is SGHAT and CDR2 is FQDESV (reference sequence). CDR3 sequence: CARLSRQGYSYEQYF. The CDR3 DNA reads as TGTGCCAGACTTTCGCGACAGGGTTACTCCTACGAGCAGTACTTC.

The chain is built from TRBV2 and TRBJ1-2; D is perhaps TRBD1 (5 bases). Between the trimmed V and J ends, which lost 8 bases and 1 base, there was a span of 11 bases. The CDR3 has 13 amino acids. The germline gives CDR1 SNHLY, CDR2 FYNNEI. The chain's CDR3 is CASGGGINYGYTF. The CDR3 region has the DNA TGTGCCAGCGGGGGGGGAATTAACTATGGCTACACCTTC. Based on the CDR3 plus reference TRBV2 and TRBJ1-2, the full variable domain is EPEVTQTPSHQVTQMGQEVILRCVPISNHLYFYWYRQILGQKVEFLVSFYNNEISEKSEIFDDQFSVERPDGSNFTLKIRSTKLEDSAMYFCASGGGINYGYTFGSGTRLTVV.

DNA of the CDR3: TGTGCCAGCAGGCGACAGGGAGGAACGGGGGAGCAGTACTTC. Translating gives CASRRQGGTGEQYF. This chain joins TRBV2 and TRBJ2-7; D possibly corresponds to TRBD1 (7 bases). This CDR3 has 14 amino acids. Trimming removed 6 bases from V and 7 bases from J, with 19 bases in between. From germline, CDR1 is SNHLY and CDR2 FYNNEI.

J is TRBJ1-5 and V is TRBV2; TRBD1 aligns across 9 bases. CDR1 and CDR2 (germline): SNHLY, FYNNEI. V shed 7 bases, J shed 6 bases, and the junction held 10 bases outside the gene matches. There are 15 residues in the CDR3. The CDR3 region has the DNA TGTGCCAGCAACAGACAGGGGGTTCCCTCTCAGCCCCAGCATTTT. It specifies CASNRQGVPSQPQHF.

J is TRBJ1-3 and V is TRBV28; 10 nucleotides line up with TRBD1. The V segment lost 3 bases and the J segment 0 bases; nucleotides outside the gene matches: 8. The CDR3 is 18 amino acids. CDR1 is MDHEN and CDR2 is SYDVKM in the germline V gene. The CDR3 loop is CASSFRRTGGFSGNTIYF. In nucleotides, the CDR3 is TGTGCCAGCAGTTTCCGCCGGACAGGGGGTTTCTCTGGAAACACCATATATTTT.

The chain carries TRBV5-6 and TRBJ1-5; no clear D gene. CDR3 length equals 13 residues. V dropped 1 base and J dropped 0 bases, with 2 bases sitting between them. Germline CDR1 SGHDT, CDR2 YYEEEE. The CDR3 protein is CASSLRSNQPQHF. CDR3 sequence (DNA): TGTGCCAGCAGCTTGCGTAGCAATCAGCCCCAGCATTTT.

CDR3 loop: CASSLRGLATDTQYF. CDR3 coding DNA: TGTGCCAGCAGTTTAAGAGGACTAGCAACCGATACGCAGTATTTT. The rearrangement links TRBV27 to TRBJ2-3, with 8 bases aligning to TRBD2. There are 15 residues in the CDR3. CDR1 MNHEY and CDR2 SMNVEV come from the germline V gene (reference sequence). With V trimmed by 2 bases and J by 6 bases, 7 bases remained unmatched.

The J gene is TRBJ2-7, the V gene TRBV5-8, with 10 nucleotides matching TRBD2. The CDR3 loop spans 15 amino acids. The J segment lost 3 bases and the V segment lost 0 bases, leaving 3 bases of the junction unmatched. Germline CDR1 SGHTS, CDR2 YDEGEE. The DNA of the CDR3 is TGTGCCAGCAGCTTGGATAGCGGGAGGTACTACGAGCAGTACTTC. Translating gives CASSLDSGRYYEQYF.

The V gene is TRBV7-2, the J gene TRBJ1-2; 8 positions agree with TRBD1. V was clipped by 4 bases and J by 4 bases; unmatched bases: 5. The CDR3 loop spans 14 amino acids. Per the germline V gene, CDR1 is SGHTA and CDR2 is FQGNSA. CDR3 protein: CASSSDRGPYGYTF. The CDR3 nucleotides are TGTGCCAGCAGCTCTGACAGGGGTCCCTATGGCTACACCTTC.

J is TRBJ1-1 and V is TRBV3-1 (or the pseudogene TRBV3-2); the D is unclear. The CDR3 totals 13 residues. CDR1 and CDR2 from the germline V gene are LGHDT and YNNKEL (reference sequence). Deletions cut 4 bases from V and 8 bases from J, with 14 bases between. The CDR3 is CASSPRKRGEAFF. CDR3 DNA: TGTGCCAGCAGCCCTAGGAAGCGGGGAGAAGCTTTCTTT.

V and J are TRBV6-5 and TRBJ2-6; 9 nucleotides match TRBD2. V dropped 8 bases and J dropped 2; count of bases not matched to a gene: 4. The CDR3 has 15 amino acids. Germline V lookup: CDR1 MNHEY, CDR2 SVGAGI. This chain's CDR3 is CASRLAGAGANVLTF. The DNA for the CDR3 is TGTGCCAGCCGCTTAGCGGGAGCTGGGGCCAACGTCCTGACTTTC.

The chain employs TRBV5-1 and TRBJ2-3; the D gene is possibly TRBD2 (5 bases). The CDR3 covers 15 residues. The germline V gene has CDR1 SGHRS and CDR2 YFSETQ. V lost 0 bases to trimming and J lost 0 bases, with 8 bases between them. CDR3 in amino acids: CASSLGGGSTDTQYF. CDR3 nucleotides: TGCGCCAGCAGCTTGGGAGGAGGAAGCACAGATACGCAGTATTTT.

The chain is built from TRBV7-9 and TRBJ1-1, with D possibly being TRBD1 (5 bases). The germline V gene has CDR1 SEHNR and CDR2 FQNEAQ (reference sequence). Trimming left V 5 bases short and J 0 bases short, with 13 bases between. This CDR3 is built from 15 residues. The CDR3 bases are TGTGCCAGCAGCACTCAGACAGAGATGAACACTGAAGCTTTCTTT. Translated: CASSTQTEMNTEAFF.

The chain links TRBV28 to TRBJ2-1; 12 nucleotides line up with TRBD1. The junction had 10 bases not matched to a gene; V was cut back by 6 bases and J by 7 bases. The CDR3 is made up of 16 amino acids. From germline, CDR1 is MDHEN and CDR2 SYDVKM. CDR3 DNA: TGTGCCAGCAGACCCGCCGGGACAGGGGGCAAAAATGAGCAGTTCTTC. Translated, it gives CASRPAGTGGKNEQFF. The full variable domain, in which reference TRBV28 and TRBJ2-1 provide the parts outside the CDR3, is DVKVTQSSRYLVKRTGEKVFLECVQDMDHENMFWYRQDPGLGLRLIYFSYDVKMKEKGDIPEGYSVSREKKERFSLILESASTNQTSMYLCASRPAGTGGKNEQFFGPGTRLTVL.

The chain uses TRBV6-5 and TRBJ2-1; D is unresolved. Trimming cost V 11 bases and J 1 base, with 9 bases left between them. Germline loops: CDR1 MNHEY, CDR2 SVGAGI. The CDR3 sequence is 12 residues long. This chain's CDR3 is CAACASYNEQFF. The CDR3 coding sequence is TGTGCCGCGTGCGCGTCCTACAATGAGCAGTTCTTC.

In its sample, this clone was seen once. V gene TRBV2 combines with J gene TRBJ1-6; D is uncertain. CDR3 length: 15 amino acids. Germline loops: CDR1 SNHLY, CDR2 FYNNEI. V dropped 7 bases and J dropped 0 bases, with 10 bases sitting between them. The DNA of the CDR3 is TGTGCCAGCAAAGTCGGTAGCTCCTATAATTCACCCCTCCACTTT. Residues: CASKVGSSYNSPLHF.

This chain uses TRBV18 with TRBJ2-1; 7 bases are shared with TRBD2. There are 14 residues in the CDR3. The germline CDR1 and CDR2 sequences are KGHSH and LQKENI. The J segment lost 2 bases and the V segment lost 3 bases, leaving 1 base of the junction unmatched. This chain's CDR3 is CASSPGGTYNEQFF. The CDR3 DNA follows: TGTGCCAGCTCACCGGGGGGGACCTACAATGAGCAGTTCTTC. Based on the CDR3 plus reference TRBV18 and TRBJ2-1, the full variable domain is NAGVMQNPRHLVRRRGQEARLRCSPMKGHSHVYWYRQLPEEGLKFMVYLQKENIIDESGMPKERFSAEFPKEGPSILRIQQVVRGDSAAYFCASSPGGTYNEQFFGPGTRLTVL.

The genes are TRBV7-3 and TRBJ2-5; 8 bases align to TRBD2. The V gene end was trimmed by 3 bases and the J gene end by 4 bases; junction bases not matched to a gene: 4. The CDR3 runs to 14 residues. In germline, CDR1 is SGHTA, CDR2 FQGTGA. The CDR3: CASSFTAGAETQYF. CDR3 DNA: TGTGCCAGCAGCTTTACAGCGGGAGCAGAGACCCAGTACTTC.

The rearrangement uses TRBV27 and TRBJ2-1, with D uncertain. The CDR3 extends over 15 amino acids. Germline values: CDR1 MNHEY, CDR2 SMNVEV (reference sequence). The V and J ends lost 5 bases and 0 bases respectively, with 11 bases between them. The CDR3 sequence: CASSPGLSSYNEQFF. The CDR3 bases are TGTGCCAGCAGTCCGGGTCTCAGCTCCTACAATGAGCAGTTCTTC.

The gene calls are TRBV29-1 and TRBJ2-7, with 7 bases fitting TRBD1. This CDR3 spans 12 amino acids. The germline gives CDR1 SQVTM, CDR2 ANQGSEA. After removal of 6 bases from V and 3 bases from J, the junction contained 5 bases not matched to a gene. The CDR3 loop reads CSVRDSFYEQYF. CDR3 DNA sequence: TGCAGCGTAAGGGACAGCTTCTACGAGCAGTACTTC.

V usage is TRBV7-2 and J usage is TRBJ2-1; 8 bases are shared with TRBD1. Germline CDR1 is SGHTA and CDR2 is FQGNSA. The CDR3 sequence is 12 residues long. The ends lost 5 bases at V and 9 bases at J; junction bases unmatched: 3. As DNA, the CDR3 is TGTGCCAGCAGCCAAACAGGGGGTGAGCAGTTCTTC. Translation gives CASSQTGGEQFF.

This sequence joins TRBV2 and TRBJ2-1, with D perhaps matching TRBD2 (6 bases). Trimming removed 9 bases from V and 0 bases from J, with 12 bases in between. This CDR3 spans 14 amino acids. Germline V gene lookup returns CDR1 SNHLY and CDR2 FYNNEI. In DNA form, the CDR3 reads TGTGCCAGTTCGGGAGCGCGCTCCTACAATGAGCAGTTCTTC. Encoded protein: CASSGARSYNEQFF.

J is TRBJ2-5 and V is TRBV2; 9 positions agree with TRBD2. The CDR3 runs to 16 residues. CDR1 and CDR2 (germline): SNHLY, FYNNEI. Germline trimming cut 6 bases from V and 5 bases from J; bases unmatched to any gene: 13. The CDR3 DNA follows: TGTGCCAGCAGGGAGCTTAGAGCGGGGGGTCGGGAGACCCAGTACTTC. Translation: CASRELRAGGRETQYF.